A single sample is the source of the 28 T cell receptor beta chains below, sequenced in a study of blood T cell repertoires in COVID-19. The data were produced by immunoSEQ multiplex PCR, yet TCRdb's version contains in-frame clones alone and is incomplete. Of about 350,000 clones listed, over 75% are singletons. The material sequenced was PBMCs or T cells enriched from blood (not recorded which). The receptors originated from a woman aged 30 to 39 who had recovered from COVID-19.

The rearrangement uses TRBV7-2 and TRBJ2-4; TRBD2 matches at 8 bases. Germline values: CDR1 SGHTA, CDR2 FQGNSA. The CDR3 sequence is 16 residues long. With V trimmed by 2 bases and J by 0 bases, 3 bases remained unmatched. The CDR3 region is CASSLSGGLAKNIQYF. The CDR3 DNA reads TGTGCCAGCAGCTTAAGCGGGGGATTAGCCAAAAACATTCAGTACTTC.

For the CDR3, the DNA is TGTGCCAGCAGTCCGCTAGCGGGGGGGCTTCTAGAGACCCAGTACTTC. This codes for CASSPLAGGLLETQYF. V gene TRBV27 combines with J gene TRBJ2-5, with TRBD2 matching 12 bases. With 5 bases clipped from V and 4 bases from J, the junction kept 8 bases outside the gene matches. In germline, CDR1 is MNHEY, CDR2 SMNVEV (reference sequence). The CDR3 spans 16 residues.

The rearrangement joins TRBV5-5 to TRBJ2-7; possibly TRBD2 for D (5 bases). Trimming removed 4 bases from V and 2 bases from J, with 19 bases in between. In germline, CDR1 is SGHKS, CDR2 YYEKEE (reference sequence). This CDR3 spans 16 amino acids. The CDR3 DNA reads TGTGCCAGCAGCCAAGGTCTGGGGAGCCCTACCTACGAGCAGTACTTC. Protein product: CASSQGLGSPTYEQYF.

As regards this clone: A read error is possible here, since a much larger clone lies one base away. The chain combines TRBV5-6 with TRBJ1-6; 9 nucleotides agree with TRBD1. The CDR3 spans 15 residues. J lost 9 bases, V lost 2 bases, and 6 bases had no gene match. Per germline, CDR1 SGHDT and CDR2 YYEEEE. The CDR3 loop reads CASSLGQGSGSPLHF. The CDR3 nucleotides read TGTGCCAGCAGCTTAGGACAGGGGTCCGGTTCACCCCTCCACTTT.

The V call is TRBV6-5, the J call TRBJ2-7, with a possible D match to TRBD1 (5 bases). Germline assignment: CDR1 MNHEY and CDR2 SVGAGI. The CDR3 is made up of 15 amino acids. Trimming cost V 3 bases and J 5 bases, with 17 bases left between them. The CDR3: CASSYGAGNQDEQYF. The DNA for the CDR3 is TGTGCCAGCAGTTATGGGGCAGGGAATCAGGACGAGCAGTACTTC.

The V gene is TRBV5-5, the J gene TRBJ1-1, with 8 nucleotides matching TRBD1. Germline lookup yields CDR1 SGHKS and CDR2 YYEKEE (reference sequence). The CDR3 runs to 15 residues. The junction had 5 bases not matched to a gene; V was cut back by 3 bases and J by 1 base. The CDR3 region has the DNA TGTGCCAGCAGCTGGGGGACAGGAACGAACACTGAAGCTTTCTTT. Translating gives CASSWGTGTNTEAFF.

This clone was observed a single time. V usage is TRBV5-1 and J usage is TRBJ2-5, with 16 positions matching TRBD2. This CDR3 spans 18 amino acids. J lost 5 bases, V lost 4 bases, and 11 bases had no gene match. Germline V gene sequence: CDR1 SGHRS, CDR2 YFSETQ. In nucleotides, the CDR3 is TGCGCCAGCAGCGGAAGGGGACTAGCGGGGGGGCCGATCGAGACCCAGTACTTC. The encoded protein is CASSGRGLAGGPIETQYF.

CDR3 DNA sequence: TGTGCCATCCCCGGGACAGGGGGCAGTTCCTATAATTCACCCCTCCACTTT. The encoded protein is CAIPGTGGSSYNSPLHF. The J gene is TRBJ1-6, the V gene TRBV28, with 12 nucleotides matching TRBD1. Germline loops: CDR1 MDHEN, CDR2 SYDVKM. The CDR3 has 17 amino acids. With V trimmed by 10 bases and J by 1 base, 8 bases remained unmatched.

V gene TRBV6-5 combines with J gene TRBJ2-3; D is ambiguous. The V gene lost 5 bases and the J gene lost 0 bases, with 9 bases spanning the gap. CDR1 is MNHEY and CDR2 is SVGAGI in the germline V gene. The CDR3 sequence is 14 residues long. CDR3 loop: CASSPFPSTDTQYF. CDR3 nucleotide sequence: TGTGCCAGCAGTCCATTCCCAAGCACAGATACGCAGTATTTT.

The chain combines TRBV4-3 with TRBJ2-2; tentative D call: TRBD1 (6 bases). From germline, CDR1 is LGHNA and CDR2 YSLEER. The CDR3 loop spans 16 amino acids. V lost 5 bases to trimming and J lost 1 base, with 14 bases between them. CDR3 in amino acids: CASSLGAAKNTGELFF. Here the CDR3 DNA reads TGCGCCAGCAGCTTGGGGGCAGCTAAGAACACCGGGGAGCTGTTTTTT.

J is TRBJ1-5 and V is TRBV6-5; D gene unclear. Trimming pared 6 bases from V and 2 bases from J, leaving 11 bases between. The germline CDR1 and CDR2 sequences are MNHEY and SVGAGI. The CDR3 covers 14 residues. The CDR3 sequence: CASSPHQGNQPQHF. CDR3 bases: TGTGCCAGCAGCCCACATCAGGGCAATCAGCCCCAGCATTTT.

The rearrangement links TRBV12-2 to TRBJ2-3; the D segment call TRBD2 is taken from the table without a DNA check. TRBV12-2 is a recognized pseudogene. The CDR3 is 16 amino acids. CDR3 nucleotide sequence: TGTGCAAGTCGCAAAGGGACTAGCGGGGCCACAGATACGCAGTATTTT. Its protein is CASRKGTSGATDTQYF.

CDR3 sequence (DNA): TGCGCCAGCAGAAGTGGTGGGGGGGACCAAGAGACCCAGTACTTC. It yields the protein CASRSGGGDQETQYF. The genes are TRBV5-1 and TRBJ2-5; TRBD2 matches at 7 bases. Germline V gene sequence: CDR1 SGHRS, CDR2 YFSETQ. Trimming cost V 5 bases and J 0 bases; bases outside gene matches: 7. The CDR3 sequence is 15 residues long.

The chain carries TRBV5-6 and TRBJ2-1; TRBD1 aligns across 9 bases. The CDR3 is made up of 12 amino acids. V lost 4 bases and J lost 8; bases outside the gene matches: 1. Germline CDR1 SGHDT, CDR2 YYEEEE. CDR3: CASSGTGYEQFF. CDR3 coding DNA: TGTGCCAGCAGCGGGACAGGGTATGAGCAGTTCTTC.

This chain joins TRBV5-6 and TRBJ2-6, with D hard to call. Germline CDR1 SGHDT, CDR2 YYEEEE. The V end was cut by 6 bases, the J end by 0 bases, with 22 bases between. CDR3 length equals 19 residues. CDR3 bases: TGTGCCAGCAACCCACCCCCGCCACCTTATAGCTCTGGGGCCAACGTCCTGACTTTC. Its translation: CASNPPPPPYSSGANVLTF.

The chain is built from TRBV29-1 and TRBJ2-3; 9 nucleotides align to TRBD1. Trimming removed 6 bases from V and 4 bases from J; junction bases left unmatched: 11. The CDR3 spans 15 residues. Germline loops: CDR1 SQVTM, CDR2 ANQGSEA. CDR3 region: CSVSPGQGVPDTQYF. The CDR3 DNA reads as TGCAGCGTCTCTCCGGGACAGGGTGTCCCAGATACGCAGTATTTT.

This chain links TRBV7-8 with TRBJ2-7; D gene unclear. CDR3 size: 15 residues. V lost 5 bases and J 3 bases, leaving 17 bases between the germline ends. Germline values: CDR1 SGHVS, CDR2 FQNEAQ. CDR3 sequence reads: CASSPSGYNNYEQYF. CDR3 nucleotide sequence: TGTGCCAGCAGCCCTTCCGGGTATAATAACTACGAGCAGTACTTC.

The chain joins TRBV18 to TRBJ1-2; 7 nucleotides align to TRBD1. The CDR3 is 13 residues long. V shed 3 bases and J 7 bases; nucleotides not matched to a gene: 5. Germline assignment: CDR1 KGHSH and CDR2 LQKENI. The CDR3 protein is CASSPAQGGGYTF. The CDR3 region has the DNA TGTGCCAGCTCACCGGCCCAGGGGGGTGGCTACACCTTC.

The chain is built from TRBV2 and TRBJ2-5; the D gene is possibly TRBD1 (6 bases). Trimming left V 11 bases short and J 0 bases short, with 16 bases between. The CDR3 is 14 amino acids. CDR1 and CDR2 from the germline V gene are SNHLY and FYNNEI. The CDR3, as DNA: TGTGCCCCCCATACCGGGACACACCAAGAGACCCAGTACTTC. This translates into CAPHTGTHQETQYF.

V is TRBV2 and J is TRBJ2-5; 9 nucleotides match TRBD1. With 6 bases clipped from V and 5 bases from J, the junction kept 4 bases outside the gene matches. The CDR3 covers 13 residues. Germline V gives CDR1 SNHLY, CDR2 FYNNEI. The CDR3 coding sequence is TGTGCCAGCAGGGGCGGGACAGGGGAGACCCAGTACTTC. Protein: CASRGGTGETQYF.

Concerning this clone: This sample includes further DNA sequences coding for the same CDR3. The chain's CDR3 is CASGGQGNQPQHF. For the CDR3, the DNA is TGTGCCAGCGGCGGACAGGGGAATCAGCCCCAGCATTTT. The rearrangement joins TRBV6-5 to TRBJ1-5; 9 bases are shared with TRBD1. Trimming at V came to 8 bases and at J to 4 bases, leaving 3 bases not matched to a gene. Germline values: CDR1 MNHEY, CDR2 SVGAGI. This CDR3 spans 13 amino acids.

The chain carries TRBV19 and TRBJ2-1, with 7 bases lining up with TRBD1. Germline CDR1 is LNHDA and CDR2 is SQIVND (reference sequence). Germline trimming cut 5 bases from V and 9 bases from J; bases unmatched to any gene: 16. This CDR3 is 16 amino acids long. Here the CDR3 DNA reads TGTGCCAGTAGTCCGACGAGGGGGCCCGGTGCGGGTGAGCAGTTCTTC. Protein: CASSPTRGPGAGEQFF.

The rearrangement joins TRBV6-5 to TRBJ2-4; maybe TRBD1 (6 bases). The germline V and J ends were trimmed by 5 bases and 6 bases, with 14 bases remaining between them. Looked up from germline, CDR1 is MNHEY and CDR2 is SVGAGI. This CDR3 comprises 14 residues. The CDR3, as DNA: TGTGCCAGCAGTCCGACACAGGGTGTAAACATTCAGTACTTC. Protein sequence: CASSPTQGVNIQYF.

This clone was counted between two and nine times. The chain recombines TRBV12-5 with TRBJ2-5, with TRBD1 identical over 7 bases. Trimming took 5 bases from V and 2 from J; bases not matched to a gene: 8. The CDR3 length is 15 residues. Germline CDR1 reads LGHNT; CDR2 reads FRNRAP. CDR3 nucleotides: TGTGCTAGTGGTATAGGACAGGCTGGGCAAGAGACCCAGTACTTC. Its translation: CASGIGQAGQETQYF.

This rearrangement joins TRBV4-3 to TRBJ1-2; D is ambiguous. There are 13 residues in the CDR3. The germline V and J ends were trimmed by 0 bases and 8 bases, with 10 bases remaining between them. CDR1 and CDR2 (germline): LGHNA, YSLEER. CDR3 sequence reads: CASSQDRGWGYTF. The CDR3 region has the DNA TGCGCCAGCAGCCAAGATAGAGGGTGGGGCTACACCTTC.

The table lists this clone with a count of one. This rearrangement joins TRBV7-5 to TRBJ1-1; whether TRBD1, the table's D call, matches the DNA was not checked. TRBV7-5 is shown as a pseudogene. This CDR3 has 17 amino acids. In DNA form, the CDR3 reads TGTGTCAGAAGCCCGGACAGGGCGGCAAAGTTGGACACTGAAGCTTTCTTT. This gives the protein CVRSPDRAAKLDTEAFF.

V usage is TRBV7-8 and J usage is TRBJ1-2, with D uncertain. The CDR3 runs 15 residues. The V end was cut by 0 bases, the J end by 6 bases, with 14 bases between. Germline loops: CDR1 SGHVS, CDR2 FQNEAQ. The CDR3 bases are TGTGCCAGCAGCTTAGCGGTCACCGCACTAGATGGCTACACCTTC. Translated, it gives CASSLAVTALDGYTF. The variable domain in full, completed from reference TRBV7-8 and TRBJ1-2, reads GAGVSQSPRYKVAKRGQDVALRCDPISGHVSLFWYQQALGQGPEFLTYFQNEAQLDKSGLPSDRFFAERPEGSVSTLKIQRTQQEDSAVYLCASSLAVTALDGYTFGSGTRLTVV.

This chain joins TRBV2 and TRBJ1-2; no definite D call. The V end lost 6 bases, the J end lost 2 bases, and 19 bases lay between the germline ends. Germline CDR1 and CDR2: SNHLY and FYNNEI. The CDR3 runs 16 residues. For the CDR3, the DNA is TGTGCCAGCAGCCCGTCGGGAGGGAGCGGGAACTATGGCTACACCTTC. Translating it yields CASSPSGGSGNYGYTF.